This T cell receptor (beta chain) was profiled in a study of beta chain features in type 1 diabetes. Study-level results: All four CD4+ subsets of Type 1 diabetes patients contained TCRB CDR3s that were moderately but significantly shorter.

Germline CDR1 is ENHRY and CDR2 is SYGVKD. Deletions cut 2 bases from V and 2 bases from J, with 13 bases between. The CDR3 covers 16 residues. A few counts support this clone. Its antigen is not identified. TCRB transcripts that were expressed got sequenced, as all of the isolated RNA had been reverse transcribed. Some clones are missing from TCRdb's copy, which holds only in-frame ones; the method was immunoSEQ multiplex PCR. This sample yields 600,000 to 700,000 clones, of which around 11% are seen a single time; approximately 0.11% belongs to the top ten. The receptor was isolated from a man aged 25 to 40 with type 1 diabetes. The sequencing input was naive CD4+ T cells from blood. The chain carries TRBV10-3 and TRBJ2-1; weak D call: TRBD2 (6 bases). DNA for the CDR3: TGTGCCATCAGTGAGCCGGCGGGGACCCCCTACAATGAGCAGTTCTTC. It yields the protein CAISEPAGTPYNEQFF.